The rows below give T cell receptor beta chains drawn from one sample of a study of shared clonotypes between healthy human individuals. Sequencing was performed with immunoSEQ multiplex PCR; in TCRdb, only in-frame clones are kept and a portion is missing. The repertoire consists of millions of clones, with roughly 91% occurring once and the leading ten covering 1.5% to 2%. The material sequenced was naive CD8+ T cells from PBMCs. The receptors were sampled from a man aged 18 to 29 in good health. Some clones in this sample may be carry-over from other donors' samples. The CDR3 runs from the conserved cysteine through the conserved F or W. A D gene is named only where the DNA matches it firmly. Some rows mark clone size as missing; the rest say once, few, many or name a class of expanded clone.

J: TRBJ1-2; D: -; V: TRBV27; size: -; DNA: TGTGCCAGCAGTTTTGACGGGACACACTATGGCTACACCTTC; CDR3: CASSFDGTHYGYTF
J: TRBJ2-1; D: -; V: TRBV19; size: -; DNA: TGTGCCAGTACCCCAAGACAAGACTCCTACAATGAGCAGTTCTTC; CDR3: CASTPRQDSYNEQFF
J: TRBJ1-4; D: TRBD1; V: TRBV19; size: -; DNA: TGTGCCAGTAGAAAATATCCGGGACAGATTAATGAAAAACTGTTTTTT; CDR3: CASRKYPGQINEKLFF
J: TRBJ2-1; D: TRBD1; V: TRBV27; size: -; DNA: TGTGCCAGCAGTCAACGCCGGGGACAGCCGAATGAGCAGTTCTTC; CDR3: CASSQRRGQPNEQFF
J: TRBJ2-1; D: TRBD2; V: TRBV11-2; size: once; DNA: TGTGCCAGCAGGGAGAGGGGACTAAGTGAGCAGTTCTTC; CDR3: CASRERGLSEQFF
J: TRBJ2-5; D: -; V: TRBV29-1; size: -; DNA: TGCAGCGTCGGACGCATAGGGGAGACCCAGTACTTC; CDR3: CSVGRIGETQYF
J: TRBJ1-2; D: -; V: TRBV9; size: -; DNA: TGTGCCAGCAGCGTAGGGTCCGGGCTGGGAGGCTACACCTTC; CDR3: CASSVGSGLGGYTF
J: TRBJ2-7; D: -; V: TRBV27; size: -; DNA: TGTGCCAGCAGTACGGGACTGGTCGCCTACGAGCAGTACTTC; CDR3: CASSTGLVAYEQYF
J: TRBJ2-7; D: TRBD2; V: TRBV30; size: -; DNA: TGTGCCTGGAAGACTAGCGGCCGCTCCTACGAGCAGTACTTC; CDR3: CAWKTSGRSYEQYF
J: TRBJ2-1; D: TRBD2; V: TRBV27; size: -; DNA: TGTGCCAGCAGTTTACTAGCGGGAGTAGCGTACAATGAGCAGTTCTTC; CDR3: CASSLLAGVAYNEQFF
J: TRBJ2-7; D: -; V: TRBV11-2; size: -; DNA: TGTGCCAGCAGCTTAGCTTACTACGAGCAGTACTTC; CDR3: CASSLAYYEQYF
J: TRBJ2-5; D: -; V: TRBV27; size: -; DNA: TGTGCCAGCAGTATCAGGGTAGAAGAGACCCAGTACTTC; CDR3: CASSIRVEETQYF
J: TRBJ2-7; D: TRBD1; V: TRBV19; size: once; DNA: TGTGCCAGTAGTATCCCTCGGAGCCAGGGGGCATACGAGCAGTACTTC; CDR3: CASSIPRSQGAYEQYF
J: TRBJ2-7; D: TRBD2; V: TRBV12-5; size: -; DNA: TGTGCTAGTGGTTTGGTACTTTGGCCAGCAGCACAGCGGGGATGTGCCTACGAGCAGTACTTC; CDR3: CASGLVLWPAAQRGCAYEQYF
J: TRBJ2-1; D: -; V: TRBV9; size: -; DNA: TGTGCCAGCAGCGGGCCTCTAGCGAGGGAGCAGTTCTTC; CDR3: CASSGPLAREQFF
J: TRBJ2-7; D: -; V: TRBV4-1; size: -; DNA: TGCGCCAGCAGCCCTCGGAACTCCTACGAGCAGTACTTC; CDR3: CASSPRNSYEQYF
J: TRBJ2-2; D: -; V: TRBV28; size: once; DNA: TGTGCCAGCAGTTCCCTGGGCGGGGAGCTGTTTTTT; CDR3: CASSSLGGELFF
J: TRBJ2-5; D: -; V: TRBV9; size: -; DNA: TGTGCCAGCAGCGGTACAGGGATAGCGAAGACCCAGTACTTC; CDR3: CASSGTGIAKTQYF
J: TRBJ1-3; D: -; V: TRBV30; size: -; DNA: TGTGCCTGGAGTGTATATCGGATGAGTGGAAACACCATATATTTT; CDR3: CAWSVYRMSGNTIYF
J: TRBJ2-4; D: TRBD2; V: TRBV5-1; size: -; DNA: TGCGCCAGCAGCTTGGGAGCTAGCGGGAGCGGGTACATTCAGTACTTC; CDR3: CASSLGASGSGYIQYF
J: TRBJ2-7; D: TRBD2; V: TRBV2; size: -; DNA: TGTGCCGTACGGCGGGAGGGGAGCTCCTACGAGCAGTACTTC; CDR3: CAVRREGSSYEQYF
J: TRBJ2-7; D: -; V: TRBV13; size: -; DNA: TGTGCCAGCAGCCCATCCGGGGTCTCCTACGAGCAGTACTTC; CDR3: CASSPSGVSYEQYF
J: TRBJ2-7; D: TRBD2; V: TRBV5-5; size: -; DNA: TGTGCCAGCAGCTTCGGTCTAGCGGGAGCTAGCTCCTACGAGCAGTACTTC; CDR3: CASSFGLAGASSYEQYF
J: TRBJ2-7; D: -; V: TRBV5-1; size: -; DNA: TGCGCCAGCAGCTTGGCCTTGGTAAGGGGCCTCTCCTACGAGCAGTACTTC; CDR3: CASSLALVRGLSYEQYF
J: TRBJ1-1; D: -; V: TRBV2; size: -; DNA: TGTGCCAGCAGTGAGACCCTTCATCCCCCTGAAGCTTTCTTT; CDR3: CASSETLHPPEAFF
J: TRBJ2-1; D: -; V: TRBV2; size: -; DNA: TGTGCCAGCAGTTCCGGACTCCGTATTGAGCAGTTCTTC; CDR3: CASSSGLRIEQFF
J: TRBJ1-1; D: -; V: TRBV6-6; size: -; DNA: TGTGCCAGCAGTACCTATTTGGAAAACACTGAAGCTTTCTTT; CDR3: CASSTYLENTEAFF
J: TRBJ2-7; D: -; V: TRBV29-1; size: -; DNA: TGCAGCGTTGAAGAGGGACAACCCTACGAGCAGTACTTC; CDR3: CSVEEGQPYEQYF
J: TRBJ2-2; D: -; V: TRBV4-3; size: -; DNA: TGCGCCAGCAGCCAAGATTTAGGGGTCACCGGGGAGCTGTTTTTT; CDR3: CASSQDLGVTGELFF
J: TRBJ1-2; D: -; V: TRBV5-8; size: -; DNA: TGTGCCCGCCCGTTCTACACCTTC; CDR3: CARPFYTF
J: TRBJ1-2; D: -; V: TRBV10-2; size: -; DNA: TGCGCCAGCAGTGTAACCCCATATGGCTACACCTTC; CDR3: CASSVTPYGYTF
J: TRBJ2-7; D: -; V: TRBV5-4; size: -; DNA: TGTGCCAGCAGCTTCGGGCAGACCTACGAGCAGTACTTC; CDR3: CASSFGQTYEQYF
J: TRBJ1-1; D: TRBD1; V: TRBV29-1; size: -; DNA: TGCAGCGTCGGTGACAGGGGCGGCACTGAAGCTTTCTTT; CDR3: CSVGDRGGTEAFF
J: TRBJ2-7; D: -; V: TRBV10-3; size: -; DNA: TGTGCCATCAGTGAACCGGGACCATTGGACTACGAGCAGTACTTC; CDR3: CAISEPGPLDYEQYF
J: TRBJ2-5; D: TRBD1; V: TRBV10-3; size: -; DNA: TGTGCCATCAGTGAGGTTGGACAGGGAACTAAAGAGACCCAGTACTTC; CDR3: CAISEVGQGTKETQYF
J: TRBJ1-4; D: -; V: TRBV7-9; size: -; DNA: TGTGCCAGCAGCTTAGTCTCAACTAATGAAAAACTGTTTTTT; CDR3: CASSLVSTNEKLFF
J: TRBJ1-1; D: -; V: TRBV19; size: -; DNA: TGTGCCAGTAGTCTCAGAGGGGTACTGAACACTGAAGCTTTCTTT; CDR3: CASSLRGVLNTEAFF
J: TRBJ2-7; D: -; V: TRBV7-8; size: -; DNA: TGTGCCAGCAGCTTAGTAGGGCTCGAGAACGAGCAGTACTTC; CDR3: CASSLVGLENEQYF
J: TRBJ2-7; D: -; V: TRBV5-6; size: -; DNA: TGTGCCAGCAGCTTGTTGGCCGATCCCCTCTACGAGCAGTACTTC; CDR3: CASSLLADPLYEQYF
J: TRBJ2-5; D: TRBD1; V: TRBV25-1; size: -; DNA: TGTGCCAGCAGTGACTTGGCGACAGGGGAGCAGTACTTC; CDR3: CASSDLATGEQYF